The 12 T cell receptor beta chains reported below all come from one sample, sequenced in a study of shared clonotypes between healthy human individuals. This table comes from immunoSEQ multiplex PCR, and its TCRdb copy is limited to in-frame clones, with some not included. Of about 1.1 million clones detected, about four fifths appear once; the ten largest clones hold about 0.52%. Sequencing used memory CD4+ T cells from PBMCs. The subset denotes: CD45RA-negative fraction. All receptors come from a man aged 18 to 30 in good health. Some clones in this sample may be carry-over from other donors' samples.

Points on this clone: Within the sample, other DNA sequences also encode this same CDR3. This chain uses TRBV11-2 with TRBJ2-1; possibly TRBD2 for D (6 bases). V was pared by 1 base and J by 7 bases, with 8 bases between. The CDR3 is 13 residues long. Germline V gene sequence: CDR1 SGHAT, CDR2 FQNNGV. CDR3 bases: TGTGCCAGCAGCTTAGCTGGGGGGAATGAGCAGTTCTTC. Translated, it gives CASSLAGGNEQFF.

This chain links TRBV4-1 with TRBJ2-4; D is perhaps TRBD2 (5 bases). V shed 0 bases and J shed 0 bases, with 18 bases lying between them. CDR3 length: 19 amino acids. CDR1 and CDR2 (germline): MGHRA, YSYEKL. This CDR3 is CASSQDPGGGGLAKNIQYF. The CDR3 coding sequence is TGCGCCAGCAGCCAAGACCCCGGAGGAGGAGGTCTAGCCAAAAACATTCAGTACTTC.

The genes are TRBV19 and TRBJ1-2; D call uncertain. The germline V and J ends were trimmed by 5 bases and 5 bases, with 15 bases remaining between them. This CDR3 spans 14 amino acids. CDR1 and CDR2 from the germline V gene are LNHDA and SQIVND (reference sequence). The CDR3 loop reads CASSSPGGRYGYTF. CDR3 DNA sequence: TGTGCCAGTAGTTCACCGGGAGGTCGATATGGCTACACCTTC.

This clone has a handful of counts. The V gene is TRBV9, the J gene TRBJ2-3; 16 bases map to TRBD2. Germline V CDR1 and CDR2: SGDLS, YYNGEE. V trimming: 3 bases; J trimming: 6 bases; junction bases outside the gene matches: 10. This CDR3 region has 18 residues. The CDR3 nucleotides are TGTGCCAGCAGCGAGGGGGGACTAGCGGGAGGGCAGGTGGATACGCAGTATTTT. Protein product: CASSEGGLAGGQVDTQYF.

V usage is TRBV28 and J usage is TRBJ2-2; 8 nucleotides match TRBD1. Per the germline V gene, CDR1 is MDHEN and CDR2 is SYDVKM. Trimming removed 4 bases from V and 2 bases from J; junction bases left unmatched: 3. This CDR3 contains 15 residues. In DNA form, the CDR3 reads TGTGCCAGCAGTTCAGGGGGCATTAACACCGGGGAGCTGTTTTTT. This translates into CASSSGGINTGELFF.

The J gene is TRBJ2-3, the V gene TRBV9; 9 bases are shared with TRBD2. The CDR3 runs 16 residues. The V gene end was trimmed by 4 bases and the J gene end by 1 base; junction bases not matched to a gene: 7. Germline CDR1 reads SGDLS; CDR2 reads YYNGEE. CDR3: CASSPSGGTGTDTQYF. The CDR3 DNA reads TGTGCCAGCAGCCCGAGCGGGGGGACCGGCACAGATACGCAGTATTTT. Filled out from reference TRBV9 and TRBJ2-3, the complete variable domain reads DSGVTQTPKHLITATGQRVTLRCSPRSGDLSVYWYQQSLDQGLQFLIQYYNGEERAKGNILERFSAQQFPDLHSELNLSSLELGDSALYFCASSPSGGTGTDTQYFGPGTRLTVL.

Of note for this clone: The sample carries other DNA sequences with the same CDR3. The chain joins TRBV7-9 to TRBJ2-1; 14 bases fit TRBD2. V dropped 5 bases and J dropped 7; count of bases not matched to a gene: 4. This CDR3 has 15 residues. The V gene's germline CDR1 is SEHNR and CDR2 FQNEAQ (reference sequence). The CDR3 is CASSQTSGRANEQFF. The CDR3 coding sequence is TGTGCCAGCAGCCAGACTAGCGGGAGGGCGAATGAGCAGTTCTTC.

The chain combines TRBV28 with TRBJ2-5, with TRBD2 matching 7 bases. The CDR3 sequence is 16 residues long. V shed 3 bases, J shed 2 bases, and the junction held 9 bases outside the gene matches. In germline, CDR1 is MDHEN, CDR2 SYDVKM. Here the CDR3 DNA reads TGTGCCAGCAGTTTTGGGAGGGGCCGAGGGCAAGAGACCCAGTACTTC. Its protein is CASSFGRGRGQETQYF.

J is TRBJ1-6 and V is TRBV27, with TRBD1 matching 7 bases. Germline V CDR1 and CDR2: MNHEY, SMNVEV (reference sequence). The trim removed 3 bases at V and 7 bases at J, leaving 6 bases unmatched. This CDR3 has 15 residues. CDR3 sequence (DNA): TGTGCCAGCAGTTTCACCTACAGGGGAAATTCACCCCTCCACTTT. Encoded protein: CASSFTYRGNSPLHF.

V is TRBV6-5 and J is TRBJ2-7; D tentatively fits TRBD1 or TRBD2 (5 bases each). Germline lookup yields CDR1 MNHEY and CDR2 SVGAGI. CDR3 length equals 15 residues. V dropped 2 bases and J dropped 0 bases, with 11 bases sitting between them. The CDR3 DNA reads TGTGCCAGCAGTTACCGGGGAAGGGGCTCCTACGAGCAGTACTTC. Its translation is CASSYRGRGSYEQYF.

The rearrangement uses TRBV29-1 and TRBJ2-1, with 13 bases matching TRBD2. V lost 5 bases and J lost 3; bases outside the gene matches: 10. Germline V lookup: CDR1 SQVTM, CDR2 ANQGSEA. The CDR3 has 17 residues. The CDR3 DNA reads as TGCAGCGTTACGGGACTAGCGGGAAAAGGCGTCTACAATGAGCAGTTCTTC. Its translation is CSVTGLAGKGVYNEQFF.

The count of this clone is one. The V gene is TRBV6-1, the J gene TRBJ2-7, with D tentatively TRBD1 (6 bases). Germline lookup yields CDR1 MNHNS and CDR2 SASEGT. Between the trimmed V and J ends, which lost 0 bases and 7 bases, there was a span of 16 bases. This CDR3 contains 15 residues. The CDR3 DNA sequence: TGTGCCAGCAGTGAAGCGAGGTCACAGGGACGGGAGCAGTACTTC. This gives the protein CASSEARSQGREQYF.